This T cell receptor beta chain was recovered during a study of identical twins' blood T cells. The length of the CDR3 is 15 residues. V shed 3 bases, J shed 6 bases, and the junction held 8 bases outside the gene matches. CDR1 and CDR2 (germline): SGHTA, FQGNSA. This clonotype was seen only a few times. What it binds is unknown. Study findings and constraints: Shared CDR3 clonotype counts between two donors mainly tracked the product of their cloneset sizes, twins included.

Both ends of each TCR cDNA library bore sample-specific barcodes. TCRdb reanalysed the 5' RACE reads using MiXCR and keeps one entry per CDR3 protein. This sample has a few hundred thousand distinct CDR3 sequences; under 30% occur once, and the top ten carry 6.1%. This TCR came from a woman aged 18 to 55 in good health. The specimen sequenced was PBMCs. The chain is built from TRBV7-2 and TRBJ2-1; 7 bases align to TRBD1. The CDR3 loop is CASSFDRDESNEQFF. In nucleotides, the CDR3 is TGTGCCAGCAGCTTCGACAGGGACGAAAGCAATGAGCAGTTCTTC.